This T cell receptor (beta chain) stems from a study of blood T cell repertoires in COVID-19 (dated by TCRdb to the early 2020s). Concerning the study at large: The collaborator samples originated in the United States, Italy and Spain and spanned the acute and convalescent phases of COVID-19. The material from the prospective study consisted of cDNA or gDNA derived from T cells, B-cell-depleted T cells, or PBMCs. The dataset comprised deeply sampled blood TCRbeta repertoires from subjects exposed to, actively infected with, or recovered from COVID-19. A freely available public database, intended as a resource for researchers studying the immune response to SARS-CoV-2, is where the repertoires were released. Samples came from the ongoing ImmuneRACE study (first 160 participants) plus 1,254 subjects from 6 global collaborators. The sample metadata nearly always contained a de-identified subject ID, COVID-19 status, age in years and sex. HLA class I and class II types, where available, came from metadata supplied by the sample provider rather than from assay-based typing.

TCRbeta CDR3 regions were amplified from genomic DNA by means of the immunoSEQ Assay, a bias-controlled multiplex PCR. Per the source publication's procedure: Nucleated cell counts per sample were estimated from amplification of reference gene primers within the assay. To quantify the absolute abundance of each unique TCRbeta CDR3 rearrangement, sequence reads were collapsed and filtered. For each sample, productive Simpson clonality was calculated as the square root of Simpson's diversity index over productive rearrangements. The table comes from immuneACCESS by way of TCRdb, which keeps in-frame sequences with V and J called. Part of the clones is missing from these tables; in studies checked, under half for an unresolved V gene and the rest for unknown reasons. That table is the source of V, J and clone size, and D and trimming were worked out from the DNA. This sample holds about 86,000 clones; around four fifths were observed only once. Clones ranked in the top ten supply around 3.7% of the sample.

Broader findings and caveats from the paper: How much clinical and demographic metadata was included differed by source and by participant, and the metadata was provided uncurated.

At the junction V is shortened by 1 base and J by 8 bases; bases outside the gene matches: 0. The germline V gene encodes CDR1 SEHNR and CDR2 FQNEAQ (reference sequence). Including cysteine and phenylalanine, the CDR3 has 12 amino acids. CDR3 DNA is the only sequence kept; it has 36 bases, read in frame from the first base. A word on this clone: Its recognized antigen is unknown. Nothing much larger sits one base from this clone, and base qualities are not available.

Each collaborating institution followed its own protocols to collect whole blood in K2EDTA tubes. For TCRbeta analysis, collaborators shipped samples in one of three forms: frozen whole blood, isolated PBMCs, or DNA extracted from either of those sample types. The TCR was taken from a man in his fifties with acute or convalescent COVID-19. The chain was built from TRBV7-9 and TRBJ1-1, with 8 bases aligning to TRBD1. Material: peripheral blood. Here the CDR3 is given as CASSLGTGEAFF. The DNA is TGTGCCAGCAGCTTAGGGACAGGGGAAGCTTTCTTT.